This T cell receptor beta chain was captured in a study of shared clonotypes between healthy human individuals. Generated by immunoSEQ multiplex PCR, the TCRdb table keeps only in-frame clones and is missing some. The sample lists roughly 700,000 clones; around 67% were seen once. Germline lookup yields CDR1 MRHNA and CDR2 SNTAGT. The CDR3 spans 13 residues. V was pared by 6 bases and J by 7 bases, with 7 bases of the junction left unmatched. Source material: memory CD4+ T cells sorted from blood. Subset defined: CD45RA-negative fraction. V and J are TRBV6-4 and TRBJ1-2, with TRBD1 matching over 8 bases. This sequence originates from a woman in her twenties or thirties in good health. In DNA, the CDR3 is TGTGCCAGCAGATCGGACAGGGTTGGTGGCTACACCTTC. It encodes CASRSDRVGGYTF.